The TCR beta chain under discussion was sequenced for a study of blood T cell repertoires in COVID-19. At the level of the study: PBMCs, B-cell-depleted T cells, or T cells provided the cDNA or gDNA that made up the material.

Germline-derived CDR1 and CDR2 are SNHLY and FYNNEI. This CDR3 has 14 residues. V lost 6 bases and J lost 6; bases outside the gene matches: 6. In its sample, this clone was seen a few times. Original processing methods: Reference gene primer amplification in the assay estimated nucleated cell counts. Libraries were prepared by immunoSEQ multiplex PCR; TCRdb keeps only in-frame clonotypes and omits some of them. V and J calls plus clone size are reproduced from that table; the DNA served to infer D and trimming. Of about 420,000 clones in the sample, about 90% were seen once. This rearrangement joins TRBV2 to TRBJ1-4, with 8 bases lining up with TRBD1. Material: peripheral blood. The clonotype was recovered from a man aged 18 to 29 with COVID-19, enrolled during active disease. CDR3: CASRRDRGDEKLFF. CDR3 DNA sequence: TGTGCCAGCAGGAGAGACAGGGGAGATGAAAAACTGTTTTTT.